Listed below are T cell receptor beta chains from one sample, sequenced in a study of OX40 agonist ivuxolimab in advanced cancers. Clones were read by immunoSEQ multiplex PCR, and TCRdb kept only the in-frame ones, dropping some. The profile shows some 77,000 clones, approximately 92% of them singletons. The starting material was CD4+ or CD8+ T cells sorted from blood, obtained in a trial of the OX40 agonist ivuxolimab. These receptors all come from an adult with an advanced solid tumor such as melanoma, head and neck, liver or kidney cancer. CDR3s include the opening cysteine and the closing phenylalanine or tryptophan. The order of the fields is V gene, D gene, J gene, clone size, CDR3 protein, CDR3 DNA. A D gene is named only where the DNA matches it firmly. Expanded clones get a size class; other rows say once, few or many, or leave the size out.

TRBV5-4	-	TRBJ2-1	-	CASSLAGAGGYNEQFF	TGTGCCAGCAGCTTGGCCGGAGCGGGTGGGTACAATGAGCAGTTCTTC
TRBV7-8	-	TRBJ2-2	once	CASSLGLPGTGELFF	TGTGCCAGCAGCTTAGGGCTTCCCGGCACCGGGGAGCTGTTTTTT
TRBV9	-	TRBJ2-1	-	CASSVDASSYNEQFF	TGTGCCAGCAGCGTGGACGCGAGCTCCTACAATGAGCAGTTCTTC
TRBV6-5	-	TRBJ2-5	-	CASSPDRPLQETQYF	TGTGCCAGCAGCCCCGACAGGCCGCTCCAAGAGACCCAGTACTTC
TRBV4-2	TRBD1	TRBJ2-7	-	CASSQGNRGSYEQYF	TGTGCCAGCAGCCAAGGTAACAGGGGGTCCTACGAGCAGTACTTC
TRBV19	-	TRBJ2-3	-	CASSPWGPADTQYF	TGTGCCAGTAGCCCTTGGGGCCCGGCAGATACGCAGTATTTT
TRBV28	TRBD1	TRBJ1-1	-	CASSRTGVRTEAFF	TGTGCCAGCAGTCGGACAGGGGTGAGAACTGAAGCTTTCTTT
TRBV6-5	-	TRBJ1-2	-	CASSYQAGSYGYTF	TGTGCCAGCAGTTACCAAGCGGGTAGCTATGGCTACACCTTC
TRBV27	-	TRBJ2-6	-	CASARSGYSGANVLTF	TGTGCCAGCGCTAGGAGCGGCTACTCTGGGGCCAACGTCCTGACTTTC
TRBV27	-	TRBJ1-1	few	CASSLQRGTEAFF	TGTGCCAGCAGCCTCCAGCGAGGCACTGAAGCTTTCTTT
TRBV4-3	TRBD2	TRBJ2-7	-	CASSPRLEREGGEQYF	TGCGCCAGCAGCCCCCGCCTCGAGCGGGAGGGGGGCGAGCAGTACTTC
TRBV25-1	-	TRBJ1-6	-	CASREGGRNSPLHF	TGTGCCAGCAGGGAAGGAGGGCGGAATTCACCCCTCCACTTT
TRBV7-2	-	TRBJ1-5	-	CASSLRAWDQPQHF	TGTGCCAGCAGCCTGCGGGCATGGGATCAGCCCCAGCATTTT
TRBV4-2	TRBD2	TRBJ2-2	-	CASSHPTPSAGGPTGELFF	TGTGCCAGCAGCCACCCCACCCCCTCAGCGGGGGGGCCCACCGGGGAGCTGTTTTTT
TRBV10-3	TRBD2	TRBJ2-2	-	CAISVSSGPNTGELFF	TGTGCCATCAGTGTATCTAGCGGCCCGAACACCGGGGAGCTGTTTTTT
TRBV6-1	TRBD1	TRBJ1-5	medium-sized	CASGGTANQPQHF	TGTGCCAGCGGAGGGACAGCCAATCAGCCCCAGCATTTT
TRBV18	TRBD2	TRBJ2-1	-	CASSPPTREGQFF	TGTGCCAGCTCACCACCGACACGGGAGGGCCAGTTCTTC
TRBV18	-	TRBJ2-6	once	CASSPPSGANVLTF	TGTGCCAGCTCACCACCCTCTGGGGCCAACGTCCTGACTTTC
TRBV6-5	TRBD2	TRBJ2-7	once	CASSPLAGGSYEQYF	TGTGCCAGCAGTCCGCTAGCGGGGGGTTCCTACGAGCAGTACTTC
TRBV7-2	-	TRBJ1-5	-	CASSLAGGYQPQHF	TGTGCCAGCAGCTTAGCCGGTGGTTATCAGCCCCAGCATTTT
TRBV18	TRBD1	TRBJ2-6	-	CASSPRLTGGDGANVLTF	TGTGCCAGCTCACCCCGATTGACAGGGGGCGATGGGGCCAACGTCCTGACTTTC
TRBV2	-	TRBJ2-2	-	CASSEREPTNTGELFF	TGTGCCAGCAGTGAACGAGAGCCAACGAACACCGGGGAGCTGTTTTTT
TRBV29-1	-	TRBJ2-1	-	CSVRLRLGINEQFF	TGCAGCGTCAGACTTAGGTTGGGGATCAATGAGCAGTTCTTC
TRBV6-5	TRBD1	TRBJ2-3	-	CASSYRTGTDTQYF	TGTGCCAGCAGTTACCGGACAGGGACAGATACGCAGTATTTT
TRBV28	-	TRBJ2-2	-	CASSQTRTTGELFF	TGTGCCAGCAGTCAGACAAGGACGACCGGGGAGCTGTTTTTT
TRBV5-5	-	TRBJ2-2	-	CASSLAPGLNTGELFF	TGTGCCAGCAGCTTGGCCCCAGGCCTTAACACCGGGGAGCTGTTTTTT
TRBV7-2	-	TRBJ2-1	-	CASSSYGTPSYNEQFF	TGTGCCAGCAGCTCGTACGGGACACCGTCTTACAATGAGCAGTTCTTC
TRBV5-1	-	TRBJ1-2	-	CASSLSAEGYGYTF	TGCGCCAGCAGCTTGTCGGCAGAGGGCTATGGCTACACCTTC
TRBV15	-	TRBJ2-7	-	CATSSNRAYEQYF	TGTGCCACCAGCAGCAACCGGGCCTACGAGCAGTACTTC
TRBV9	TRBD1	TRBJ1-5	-	CASSPGQNSNQPQHF	TGTGCCAGCAGCCCGGGACAGAATAGCAATCAGCCCCAGCATTTT
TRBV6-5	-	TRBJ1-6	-	CASSSTTVGNSPLHF	TGTGCCAGCAGTTCGACGACAGTCGGAAATTCACCCCTCCACTTT